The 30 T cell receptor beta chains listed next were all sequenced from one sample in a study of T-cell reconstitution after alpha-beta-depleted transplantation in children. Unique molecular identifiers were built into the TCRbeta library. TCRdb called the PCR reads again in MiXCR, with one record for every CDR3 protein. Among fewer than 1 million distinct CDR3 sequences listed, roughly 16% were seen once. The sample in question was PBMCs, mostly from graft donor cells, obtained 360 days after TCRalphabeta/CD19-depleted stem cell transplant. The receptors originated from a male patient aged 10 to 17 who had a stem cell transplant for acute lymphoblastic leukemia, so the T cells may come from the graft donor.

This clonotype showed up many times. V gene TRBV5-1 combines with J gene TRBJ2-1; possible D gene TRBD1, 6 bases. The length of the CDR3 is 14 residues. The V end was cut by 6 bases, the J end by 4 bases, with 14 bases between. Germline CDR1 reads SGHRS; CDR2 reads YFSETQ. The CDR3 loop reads CASTSRQDYNEQFF. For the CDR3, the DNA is TGCGCCAGCACATCCCGACAGGATTACAATGAGCAGTTCTTC.

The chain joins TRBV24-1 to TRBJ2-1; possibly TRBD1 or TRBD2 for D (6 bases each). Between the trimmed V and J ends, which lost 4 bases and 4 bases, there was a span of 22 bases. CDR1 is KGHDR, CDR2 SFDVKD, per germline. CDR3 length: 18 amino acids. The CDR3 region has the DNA TGTGCCACCAGTGACCCCGCAAGGCGGGAAGGGGGATACAATGAGCAGTTCTTC. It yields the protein CATSDPARREGGYNEQFF.

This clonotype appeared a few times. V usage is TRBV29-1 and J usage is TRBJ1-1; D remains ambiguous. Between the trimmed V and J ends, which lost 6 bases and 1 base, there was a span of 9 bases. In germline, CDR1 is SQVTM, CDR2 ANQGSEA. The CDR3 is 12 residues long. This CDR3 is CSVRDWNTEAFF. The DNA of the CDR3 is TGCAGCGTACGGGATTGGAACACTGAAGCTTTCTTT.

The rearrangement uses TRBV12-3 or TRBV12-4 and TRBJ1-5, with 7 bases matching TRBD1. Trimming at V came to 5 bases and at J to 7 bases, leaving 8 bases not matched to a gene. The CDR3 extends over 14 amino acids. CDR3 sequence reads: CASSPRQGRQPQHF. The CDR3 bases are TGTGCCAGCAGTCCCCGACAGGGAAGACAGCCCCAGCATTTT.

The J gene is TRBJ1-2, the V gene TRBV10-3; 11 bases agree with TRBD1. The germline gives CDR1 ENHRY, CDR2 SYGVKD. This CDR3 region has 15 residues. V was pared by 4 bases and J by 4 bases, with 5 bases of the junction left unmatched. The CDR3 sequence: CAISVSGTGGYGYTF. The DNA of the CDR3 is TGTGCCATCAGTGTCTCCGGGACAGGGGGCTATGGCTACACCTTC.

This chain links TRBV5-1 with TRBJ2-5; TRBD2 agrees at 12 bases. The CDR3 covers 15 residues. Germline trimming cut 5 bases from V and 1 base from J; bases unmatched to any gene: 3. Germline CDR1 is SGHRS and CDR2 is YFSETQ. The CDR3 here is CASRPTSGSQETQYF. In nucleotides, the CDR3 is TGCGCCAGCAGACCGACTAGCGGGAGCCAAGAGACCCAGTACTTC.

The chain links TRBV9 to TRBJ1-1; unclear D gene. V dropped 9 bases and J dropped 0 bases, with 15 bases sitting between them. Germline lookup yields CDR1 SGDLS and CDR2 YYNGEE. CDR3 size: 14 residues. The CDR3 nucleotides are TGTGCCACCCTAACGCGGGCGGTGAACACTGAAGCTTTCTTT. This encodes CATLTRAVNTEAFF.

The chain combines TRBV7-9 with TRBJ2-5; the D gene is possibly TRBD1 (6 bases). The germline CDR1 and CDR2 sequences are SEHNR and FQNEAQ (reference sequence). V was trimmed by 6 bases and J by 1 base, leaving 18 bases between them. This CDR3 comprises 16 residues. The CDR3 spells CASRPRTGRLQETQYF. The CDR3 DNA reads TGTGCCAGCAGACCACGAACAGGGCGACTCCAAGAGACCCAGTACTTC.

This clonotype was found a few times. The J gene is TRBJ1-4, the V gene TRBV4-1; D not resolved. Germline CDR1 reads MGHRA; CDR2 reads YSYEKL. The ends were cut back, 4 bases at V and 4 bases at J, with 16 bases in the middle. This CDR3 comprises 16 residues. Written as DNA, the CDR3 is TGCGCCAGCAGCCGTCTTCCTGATCACCGTAATGAAAAACTGTTTTTT. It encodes CASSRLPDHRNEKLFF.

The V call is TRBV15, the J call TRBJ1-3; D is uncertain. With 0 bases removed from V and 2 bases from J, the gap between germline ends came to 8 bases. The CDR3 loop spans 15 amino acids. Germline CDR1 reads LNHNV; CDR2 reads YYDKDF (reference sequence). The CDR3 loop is CATSRDSGTGNTIYF. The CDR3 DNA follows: TGTGCCACCAGCAGAGATTCCGGTACTGGAAACACCATATATTTT.

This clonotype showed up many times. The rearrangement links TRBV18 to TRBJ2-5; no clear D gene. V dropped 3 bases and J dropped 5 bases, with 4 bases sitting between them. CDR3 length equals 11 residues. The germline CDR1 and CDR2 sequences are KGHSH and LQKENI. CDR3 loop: CASSPTETQYF. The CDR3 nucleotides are TGTGCCAGCTCACCGACGGAGACCCAGTACTTC.

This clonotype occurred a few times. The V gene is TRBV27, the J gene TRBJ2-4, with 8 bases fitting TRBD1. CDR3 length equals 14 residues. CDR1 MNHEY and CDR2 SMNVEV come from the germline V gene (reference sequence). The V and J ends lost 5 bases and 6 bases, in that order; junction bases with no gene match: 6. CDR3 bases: TGTGCCAGCAGTCTTCAGGGGGCGGGAAACATTCAGTACTTC. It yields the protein CASSLQGAGNIQYF.

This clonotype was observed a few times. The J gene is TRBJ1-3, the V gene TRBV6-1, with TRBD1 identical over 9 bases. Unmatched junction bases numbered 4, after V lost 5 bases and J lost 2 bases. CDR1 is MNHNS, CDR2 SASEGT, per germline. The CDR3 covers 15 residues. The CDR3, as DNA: TGTGCCAGCAGTCCCCGGGACAGGGCTGGAAACACCATATATTTT. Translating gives CASSPRDRAGNTIYF.

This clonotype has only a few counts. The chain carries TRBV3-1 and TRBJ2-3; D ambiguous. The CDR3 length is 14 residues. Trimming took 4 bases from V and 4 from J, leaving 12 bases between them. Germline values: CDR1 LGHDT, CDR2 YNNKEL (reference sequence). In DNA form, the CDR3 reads TGTGCCAGCAGCCTCGGCGCCCGGGCAGATACGCAGTATTTT. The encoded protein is CASSLGARADTQYF.

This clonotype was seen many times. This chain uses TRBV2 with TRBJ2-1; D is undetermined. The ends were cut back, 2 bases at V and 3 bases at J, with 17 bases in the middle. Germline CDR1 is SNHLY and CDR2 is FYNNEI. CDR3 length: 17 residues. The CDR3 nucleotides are TGTGCCAGCAGTGAACGGCTCTACGTCAATTACTACAATGAGCAGTTCTTC. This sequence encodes CASSERLYVNYYNEQFF.

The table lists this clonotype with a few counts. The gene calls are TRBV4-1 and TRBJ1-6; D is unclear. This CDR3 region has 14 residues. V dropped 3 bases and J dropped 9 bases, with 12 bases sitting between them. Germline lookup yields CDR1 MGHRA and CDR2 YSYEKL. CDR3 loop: CASSQAQGFSPLHF. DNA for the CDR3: TGCGCCAGCAGCCAGGCACAAGGGTTTTCACCCCTCCACTTT.

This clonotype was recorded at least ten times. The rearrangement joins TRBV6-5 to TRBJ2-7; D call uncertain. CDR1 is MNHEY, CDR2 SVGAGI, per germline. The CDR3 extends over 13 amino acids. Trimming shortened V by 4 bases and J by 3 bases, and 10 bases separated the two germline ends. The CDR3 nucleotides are TGTGCCAGCAGTTTCACCAATTACTACGAGCAGTACTTC. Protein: CASSFTNYYEQYF.

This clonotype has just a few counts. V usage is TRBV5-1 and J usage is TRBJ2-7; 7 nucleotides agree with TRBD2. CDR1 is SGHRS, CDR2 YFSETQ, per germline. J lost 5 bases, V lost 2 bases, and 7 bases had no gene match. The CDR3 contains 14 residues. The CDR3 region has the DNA TGCGCCAGCAGCTTATGGGGAGGGGAGAACGAGCAGTACTTC. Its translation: CASSLWGGENEQYF. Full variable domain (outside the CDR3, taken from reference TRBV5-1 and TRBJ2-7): KAGVTQTPRYLIKTRGQQVTLSCSPISGHRSVSWYQQTPGQGLQFLFEYFSETQRNKGNFPGRFSGRQFSNSRSEMNVSTLELGDSALYLCASSLWGGENEQYFGPGTRLTVT.

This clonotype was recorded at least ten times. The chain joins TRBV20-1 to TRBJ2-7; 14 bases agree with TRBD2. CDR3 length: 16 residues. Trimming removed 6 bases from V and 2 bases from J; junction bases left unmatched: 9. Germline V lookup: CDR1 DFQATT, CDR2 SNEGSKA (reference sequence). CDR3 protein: CSAGGTSGSPAYEQYF. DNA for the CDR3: TGCAGTGCCGGCGGGACTAGCGGGAGTCCTGCCTACGAGCAGTACTTC.

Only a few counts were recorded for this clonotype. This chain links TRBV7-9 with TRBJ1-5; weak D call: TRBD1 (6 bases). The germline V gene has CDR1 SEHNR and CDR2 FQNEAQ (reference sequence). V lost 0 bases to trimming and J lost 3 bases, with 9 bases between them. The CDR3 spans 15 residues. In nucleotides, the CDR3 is TGTGCCAGCAGCTTAGCAACAGGGATCAATCAGCCCCAGCATTTT. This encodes CASSLATGINQPQHF.

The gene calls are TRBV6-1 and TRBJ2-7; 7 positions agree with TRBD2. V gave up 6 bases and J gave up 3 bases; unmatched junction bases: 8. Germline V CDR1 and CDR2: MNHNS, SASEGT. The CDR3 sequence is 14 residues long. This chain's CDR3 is CASSHGLGGYEQYF. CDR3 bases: TGTGCCAGCAGCCACGGACTAGGTGGCTACGAGCAGTACTTC.

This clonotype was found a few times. CDR3 sequence (DNA): TGTGCCAGCAGGGAGGTGCGTGGGCTCGACTATGGCTACACCTTC. It translates to CASREVRGLDYGYTF. This chain links TRBV2 with TRBJ1-2; D remains ambiguous. Between the trimmed V and J ends, which lost 6 bases and 3 bases, there was a span of 17 bases. This CDR3 is 15 amino acids long. Germline V CDR1 and CDR2: SNHLY, FYNNEI.

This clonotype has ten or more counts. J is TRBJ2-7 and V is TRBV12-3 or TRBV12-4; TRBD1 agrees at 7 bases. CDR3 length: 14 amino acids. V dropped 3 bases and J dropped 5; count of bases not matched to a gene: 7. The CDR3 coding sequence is TGTGCCAGCAGTTTCTCCATGACAGGGCACGAGCAGTACTTC. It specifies CASSFSMTGHEQYF.

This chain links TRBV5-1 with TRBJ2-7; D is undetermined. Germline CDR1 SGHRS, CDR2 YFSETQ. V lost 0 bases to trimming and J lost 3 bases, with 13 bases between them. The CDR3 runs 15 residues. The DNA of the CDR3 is TGCGCCAGCAGCTTGGGTCTAGATTTAGGCTACGAGCAGTACTTC. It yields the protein CASSLGLDLGYEQYF.

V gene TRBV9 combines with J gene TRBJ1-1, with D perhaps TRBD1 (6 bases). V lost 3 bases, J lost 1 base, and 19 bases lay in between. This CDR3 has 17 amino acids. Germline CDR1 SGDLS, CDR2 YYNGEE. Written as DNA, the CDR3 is TGTGCCAGCAGCGCGGGACACGGCGGAGGGACGAACACTGAAGCTTTCTTT. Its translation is CASSAGHGGGTNTEAFF.

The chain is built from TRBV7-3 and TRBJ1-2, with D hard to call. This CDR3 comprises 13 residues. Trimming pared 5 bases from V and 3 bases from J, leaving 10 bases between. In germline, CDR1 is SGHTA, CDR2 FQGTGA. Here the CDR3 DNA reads TGTGCCAGCAGCCCTTCCACGGACTATGGCTACACCTTC. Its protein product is CASSPSTDYGYTF.

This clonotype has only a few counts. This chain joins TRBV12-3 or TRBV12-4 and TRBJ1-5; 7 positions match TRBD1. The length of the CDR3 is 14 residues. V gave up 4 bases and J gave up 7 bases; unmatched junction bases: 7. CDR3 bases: TGTGCCAGCAGTTCGCACAGGGGAGGGCAGCCCCAGCATTTT. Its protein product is CASSSHRGGQPQHF.

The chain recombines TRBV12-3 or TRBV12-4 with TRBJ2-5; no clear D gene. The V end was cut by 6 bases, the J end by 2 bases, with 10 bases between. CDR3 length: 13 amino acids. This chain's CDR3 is CASRPRWQETQYF. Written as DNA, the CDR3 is TGTGCCAGCAGGCCCCGCTGGCAAGAGACCCAGTACTTC.

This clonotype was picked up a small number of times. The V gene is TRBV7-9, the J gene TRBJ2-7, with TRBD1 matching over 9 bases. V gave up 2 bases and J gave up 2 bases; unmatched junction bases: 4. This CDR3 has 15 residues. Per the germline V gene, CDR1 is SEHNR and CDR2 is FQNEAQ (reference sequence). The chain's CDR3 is CASSLPGQGPYEQYF. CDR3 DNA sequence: TGTGCCAGCAGCTTACCGGGACAGGGCCCCTACGAGCAGTACTTC.

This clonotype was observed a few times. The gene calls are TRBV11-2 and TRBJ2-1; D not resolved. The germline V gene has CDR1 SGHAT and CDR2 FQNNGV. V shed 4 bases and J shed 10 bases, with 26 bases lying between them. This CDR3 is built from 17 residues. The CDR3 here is CASSSDAWLRGSWEQFF. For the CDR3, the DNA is TGTGCCAGCAGCTCAGATGCTTGGCTTAGAGGAAGTTGGGAGCAGTTCTTC.